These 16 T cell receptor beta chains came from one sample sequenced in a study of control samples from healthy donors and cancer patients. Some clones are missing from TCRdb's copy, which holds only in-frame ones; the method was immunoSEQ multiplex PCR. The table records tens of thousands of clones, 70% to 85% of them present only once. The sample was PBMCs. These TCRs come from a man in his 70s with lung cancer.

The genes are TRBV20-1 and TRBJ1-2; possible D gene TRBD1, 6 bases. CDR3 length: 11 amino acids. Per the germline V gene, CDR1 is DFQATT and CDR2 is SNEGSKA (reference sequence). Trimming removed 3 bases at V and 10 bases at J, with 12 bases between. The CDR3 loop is CSARGGQSYTF. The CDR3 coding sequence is TGCAGTGCTAGGGGGGGGCAGTCCTACACCTTC.

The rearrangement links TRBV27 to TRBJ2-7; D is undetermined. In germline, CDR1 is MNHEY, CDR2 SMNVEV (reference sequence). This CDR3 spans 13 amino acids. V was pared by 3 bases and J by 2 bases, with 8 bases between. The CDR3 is CASSLHGAYEQYF. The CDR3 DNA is TGTGCCAGCAGTTTGCACGGAGCCTACGAGCAGTACTTC.

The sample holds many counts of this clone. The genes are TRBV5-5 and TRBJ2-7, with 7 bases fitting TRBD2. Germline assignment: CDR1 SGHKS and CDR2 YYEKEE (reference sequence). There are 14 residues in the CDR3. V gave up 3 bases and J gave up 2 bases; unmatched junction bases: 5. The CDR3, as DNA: TGTGCCAGCAGCTCCCTGGGGACTACCTACGAGCAGTACTTC. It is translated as CASSSLGTTYEQYF.

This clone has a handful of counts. The CDR3 protein is CASSPEEKLFF. CDR3 DNA: TGTGCCAGCAGCCCCGAGGAAAAACTGTTTTTT. This chain links TRBV6-5 with TRBJ1-4; no reliable D call. V lost 6 bases and J 8 bases, leaving 7 bases between the germline ends. Germline CDR1 and CDR2: MNHEY and SVGAGI. CDR3 length equals 11 residues.

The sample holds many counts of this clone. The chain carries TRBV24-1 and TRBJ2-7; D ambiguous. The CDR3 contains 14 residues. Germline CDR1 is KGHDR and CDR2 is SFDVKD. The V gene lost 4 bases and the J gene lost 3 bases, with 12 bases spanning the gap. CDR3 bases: TGTGCCACCAGTGACGAACAGACGGGCTACGAGCAGTACTTC. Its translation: CATSDEQTGYEQYF.

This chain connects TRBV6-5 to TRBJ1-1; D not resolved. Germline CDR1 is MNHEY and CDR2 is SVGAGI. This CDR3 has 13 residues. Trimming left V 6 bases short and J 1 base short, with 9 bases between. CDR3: CASRDDGNTEAFF. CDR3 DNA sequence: TGTGCCAGCAGGGACGACGGGAACACTGAAGCTTTCTTT.

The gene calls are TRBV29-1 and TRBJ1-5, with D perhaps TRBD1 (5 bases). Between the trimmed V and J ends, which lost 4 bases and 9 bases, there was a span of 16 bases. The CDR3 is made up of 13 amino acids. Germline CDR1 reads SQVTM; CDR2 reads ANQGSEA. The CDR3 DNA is TGCAGCGTTGTAGATCGAGCCGGGGGGCCCCAGCATTTT. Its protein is CSVVDRAGGPQHF.

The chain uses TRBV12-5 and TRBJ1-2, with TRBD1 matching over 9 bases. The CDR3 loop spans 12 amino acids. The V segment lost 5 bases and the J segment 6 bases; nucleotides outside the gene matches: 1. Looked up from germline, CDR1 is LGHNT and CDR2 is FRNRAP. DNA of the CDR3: TGTGCTAGTGGTCGGGACAGGGATGGCTACACCTTC. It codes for CASGRDRDGYTF.

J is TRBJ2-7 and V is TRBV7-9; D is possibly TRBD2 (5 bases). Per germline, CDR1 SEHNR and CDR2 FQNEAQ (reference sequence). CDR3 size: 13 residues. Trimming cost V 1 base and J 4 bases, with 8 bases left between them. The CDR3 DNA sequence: TGTGCCAGCAGCTTAGGGTGGGAGTACGAGCAGTACTTC. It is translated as CASSLGWEYEQYF.

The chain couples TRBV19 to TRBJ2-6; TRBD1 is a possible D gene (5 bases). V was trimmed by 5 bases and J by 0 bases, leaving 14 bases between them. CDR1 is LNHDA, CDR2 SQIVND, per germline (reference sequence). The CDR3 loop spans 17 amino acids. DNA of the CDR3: TGTGCCAGTAGTGACAACACAGGAGACTCTGGGGCCAACGTCCTGACTTTC. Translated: CASSDNTGDSGANVLTF.

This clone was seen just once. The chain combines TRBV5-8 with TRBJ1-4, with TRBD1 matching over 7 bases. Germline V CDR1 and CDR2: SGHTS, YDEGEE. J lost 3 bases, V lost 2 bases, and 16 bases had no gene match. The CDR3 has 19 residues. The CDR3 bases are TGTGCCAGCAGCTTTCGTGGACAGGATGCGAGTTGGGCTAATGAAAAACTGTTTTTT. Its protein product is CASSFRGQDASWANEKLFF. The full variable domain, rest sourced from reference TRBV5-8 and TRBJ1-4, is EAGVTQSPTHLIKTRGQQATLRCSPISGHTSVYWYQQALGLGLQFLLWYDEGEERNRGNFPPRFSGRQFPNYSSELNVNALELEDSALYLCASSFRGQDASWANEKLFFGSGTQLSVL.

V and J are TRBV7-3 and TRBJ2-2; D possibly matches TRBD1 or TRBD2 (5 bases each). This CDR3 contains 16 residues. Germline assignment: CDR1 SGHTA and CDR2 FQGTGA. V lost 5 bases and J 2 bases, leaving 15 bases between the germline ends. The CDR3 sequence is CASSLRLGGNTGELFF. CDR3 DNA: TGTGCCAGCAGCCTACGCCTTGGGGGTAACACCGGGGAGCTGTTTTTT.

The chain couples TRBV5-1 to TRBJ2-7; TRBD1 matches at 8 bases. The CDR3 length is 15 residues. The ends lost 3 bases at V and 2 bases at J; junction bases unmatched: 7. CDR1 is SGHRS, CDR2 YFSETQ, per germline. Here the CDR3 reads CASSSGTGGTYEQYF. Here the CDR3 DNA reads TGCGCCAGCAGCTCGGGAACAGGGGGGACCTACGAGCAGTACTTC.

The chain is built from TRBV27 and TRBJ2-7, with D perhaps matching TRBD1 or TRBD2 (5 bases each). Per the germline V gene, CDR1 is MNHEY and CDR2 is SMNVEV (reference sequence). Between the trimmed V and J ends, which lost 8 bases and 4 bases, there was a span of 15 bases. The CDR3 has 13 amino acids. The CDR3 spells CASRAGTSYEQYF. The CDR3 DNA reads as TGTGCCAGCCGAGCCGGGACCTCATACGAGCAGTACTTC.

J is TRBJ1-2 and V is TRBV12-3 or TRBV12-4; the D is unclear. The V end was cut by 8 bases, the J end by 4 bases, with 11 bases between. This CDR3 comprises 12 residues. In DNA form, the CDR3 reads TGTGCCAGCGCCCGGCCCTTCTATGGCTACACCTTC. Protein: CASARPFYGYTF.

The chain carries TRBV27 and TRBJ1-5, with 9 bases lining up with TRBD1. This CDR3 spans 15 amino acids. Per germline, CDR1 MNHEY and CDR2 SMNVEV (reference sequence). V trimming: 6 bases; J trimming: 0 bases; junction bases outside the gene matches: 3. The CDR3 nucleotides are TGTGCCAGCAGGACGACAGGGGGTAGCAATCAGCCCCAGCATTTT. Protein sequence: CASRTTGGSNQPQHF.